The 29 T cell receptor beta chains reported below all come from one sample, sequenced in a study of ipilimumab plus nivolumab after autologous stem cell transplantation. The repertoire was sequenced with immunoSEQ multiplex PCR; TCRdb's copy has only in-frame clones and lacks some. The sample holds around 10,000 clones, 60% to 80% seen once. The sequencing used PBMCs, collected in a trial of ipilimumab plus nivolumab as post-transplant consolidation. These receptors came from a female donor with multiple myeloma.

V and J are TRBV10-3 and TRBJ1-2; tentatively, D is TRBD1 (6 bases). Germline V gene sequence: CDR1 ENHRY, CDR2 SYGVKD. This CDR3 region has 13 residues. V was trimmed by 4 bases and J by 8 bases, leaving 14 bases between them. The CDR3 DNA is TGTGCCATCAGTGGGACAGCTCTTCCAGGCTACACCTTC. It encodes CAISGTALPGYTF.

This clone was counted between two and nine times. The chain has TRBV28 and TRBJ2-5, with D possibly being TRBD1 (6 bases). Germline assignment: CDR1 MDHEN and CDR2 SYDVKM. Trimming removed 6 bases from V and 6 bases from J, with 14 bases in between. The CDR3 has 13 amino acids. This CDR3 is CASSETGLKTQYF. The DNA for the CDR3 is TGTGCCAGCAGCGAGACAGGCCTGAAGACCCAGTACTTC.

As for this clone: Possible read error: a much larger clone is one base away. The sample holds other DNA sequences that translate to the same CDR3. V and J are TRBV7-3 and TRBJ1-2, with no clear D. This CDR3 has 15 residues. The germline CDR1 and CDR2 sequences are SGHTA and FQGTGA. The DNA of the CDR3 is TGTGCCAGCAGCTTTCCCTGGTCCCCTCTTGGAGGCTATACCTTC. Amino acids: CASSFPWSPLGGYTF.

CDR3 sequence reads: CATRQGLTIYEQYF. In DNA, the CDR3 is TGTGCCACTCGACAGGGCCTCACCATCTACGAGCAGTACTTC. This chain joins TRBV10-3 and TRBJ2-7; 7 bases are a match to TRBD1. The germline V gene encodes CDR1 ENHRY and CDR2 SYGVKD. This CDR3 is 14 amino acids long. J gave up 3 bases and V 10 bases, and 12 bases lay outside the gene matches.

The chain recombines TRBV10-3 with TRBJ2-1; D might be TRBD2 (5 bases). CDR1 and CDR2 from the germline V gene are ENHRY and SYGVKD. This CDR3 region has 14 residues. Trimming took off 7 bases at V and 0 bases at J, with 10 bases between the two ends. The CDR3 sequence: CAITSGSSYNEQFF. CDR3 coding DNA: TGTGCCATCACAAGCGGCAGCTCCTACAATGAGCAGTTCTTC.

As to this clone: A read error may account for a junction end that differs from germline. The chain carries TRBV7-9 and TRBJ2-6; D is perhaps TRBD2 (5 bases). Germline CDR1 is SEHNR and CDR2 is FQNEAQ (reference sequence). The CDR3 runs 17 residues. DNA for the CDR3: TGCGCCAGCAGCCAAGATTCGGAGGACGGAGGGGCCAACGTCCTGACTTTC. Translation gives CASSQDSEDGGANVLTF.

The chain uses TRBV7-6 and TRBJ1-1; D is unresolved. V lost 2 bases and J lost 4, with 14 bases in between. The CDR3 runs to 15 residues. Looked up from germline, CDR1 is SGHVS and CDR2 is FNYEAQ. CDR3 nucleotides: TGTGCCAGCAGCTTATTTCCGGGCGAGAGCACTGAAGCTTTCTTT. As protein: CASSLFPGESTEAFF.

The chain joins TRBV5-1 to TRBJ2-2; 8 nucleotides align to TRBD2. This CDR3 is built from 15 residues. The V gene's germline CDR1 is SGHRS and CDR2 YFSETQ. V lost 3 bases and J lost 2; bases outside the gene matches: 3. CDR3 coding DNA: TGCGCCAGCAGCTATACTAGCGGTAACACCGGGGAGCTGTTTTTT. Translated: CASSYTSGNTGELFF.

The rearrangement joins TRBV11-3 to TRBJ2-3; D is uncertain. This CDR3 contains 13 residues. Germline CDR1 is SGHNT and CDR2 is YENEEA. V lost 2 bases, J lost 9 bases, and 12 bases lay in between. The CDR3 region has the DNA TGTGCCAGCAGCTTAATACGCCTCGGAACGCAGTATTTT. The encoded protein is CASSLIRLGTQYF.

The V call is TRBV6-6, the J call TRBJ2-7, with D perhaps matching TRBD1 or TRBD2 (5 bases each). CDR1 is MNHNY and CDR2 is SVGAGI in the germline V gene (reference sequence). This CDR3 has 11 residues. V shed 2 bases and J shed 7 bases, with 6 bases lying between them. DNA of the CDR3: TGTGCCAGCAGTTACGGGGGTGAGCAGTACTTC. It is translated as CASSYGGEQYF.

This sequence joins TRBV19 and TRBJ2-7; TRBD2 aligns across 16 bases. The CDR3 is 17 amino acids. V shed 5 bases, J shed 2 bases, and the junction held 6 bases outside the gene matches. Germline V CDR1 and CDR2: LNHDA, SQIVND (reference sequence). For the CDR3, the DNA is TGTGCCAGTAGTGGCGGGACTAGCGGGAGGGACCCCTACGAGCAGTACTTC. It is translated as CASSGGTSGRDPYEQYF.

This clone appeared a single time. V usage is TRBV5-1 and J usage is TRBJ2-1; 10 positions agree with TRBD2. With V trimmed by 1 base and J by 4 bases, 5 bases remained unmatched. The CDR3 totals 16 residues. Germline V gene data show CDR1 as SGHRS and CDR2 as YFSETQ. CDR3 coding DNA: TGCGCCAGCAGCTTGCAAGCGGGAGGGCCTTACAATGAGCAGTTCTTC. This codes for CASSLQAGGPYNEQFF.

This sequence joins TRBV28 and TRBJ1-1; the match to TRBD1 covers 7 bases. V was clipped by 1 base and J by 9 bases; unmatched bases: 5. The CDR3 loop spans 13 amino acids. Germline V gene sequence: CDR1 MDHEN, CDR2 SYDVKM. This CDR3 is CASSLSGGAKAFF. In DNA form, the CDR3 reads TGTGCCAGCAGTTTATCAGGGGGAGCAAAAGCTTTCTTT. Variable domain in full (rest from reference TRBV28 and TRBJ1-1): DVKVTQSSRYLVKRTGEKVFLECVQDMDHENMFWYRQDPGLGLRLIYFSYDVKMKEKGDIPEGYSVSREKKERFSLILESASTNQTSMYLCASSLSGGAKAFFGQGTRLTVV.

The V and J genes are TRBV11-2 and TRBJ1-1; D gene ambiguous. The CDR3 is 13 residues long. Germline values: CDR1 SGHAT, CDR2 FQNNGV. Trimming stripped 1 base from V and 0 bases from J, with 3 bases between. The CDR3, as DNA: TGTGCCAGCAGCTTAGCAGTGAACACTGAAGCTTTCTTT. It translates to CASSLAVNTEAFF. Complete variable domain (other parts from reference TRBV11-2 and TRBJ1-1): EAGVAQSPRYKIIEKRQSVAFWCNPISGHATLYWYQQILGQGPKLLIQFQNNGVVDDSQLPKDRFSAERLKGVDSTLKIQPAKLEDSAVYLCASSLAVNTEAFFGQGTRLTVV.

J is TRBJ2-7 and V is TRBV19, with D perhaps TRBD1 (5 bases). With the DNA end fitting TRBJ2-5 better, the J assignment may be wrong. The germline V gene encodes CDR1 LNHDA and CDR2 SQIVND (reference sequence). The CDR3 is made up of 13 amino acids. As DNA, the CDR3 is TGTGCCAGTAGTATTTACAGGCAAGAGACCCAGTACTTC. Translated: CASSIYRQETQYF.

The V call is TRBV10-3, the J call TRBJ2-7; 10 bases match TRBD1. CDR1 is ENHRY, CDR2 SYGVKD, per germline. The CDR3 runs 14 residues. V gave up 6 bases and J gave up 3 bases; unmatched junction bases: 5. CDR3 residues: CAISKGQGRYEQYF. In DNA, the CDR3 is TGTGCCATCAGCAAGGGACAGGGGCGCTACGAGCAGTACTTC.

This clone ranks as medium-sized. The genes are TRBV19 and TRBJ2-3; D is unclear. Trimming removed 4 bases at V and 5 bases at J, with 4 bases between. The CDR3 totals 11 residues. Germline loops: CDR1 LNHDA, CDR2 SQIVND (reference sequence). The CDR3 is CASSTEDTQYF. The CDR3, as DNA: TGTGCCAGTAGTACTGAAGATACGCAGTATTTT. The full variable domain, rest sourced from reference TRBV19 and TRBJ2-3, is DGGITQSPKYLFRKEGQNVTLSCEQNLNHDAMYWYRQDPGQGLRLIYYSQIVNDFQKGDIAEGYSVSREKKESFPLTVTSAQKNPTAFYLCASSTEDTQYFGPGTRLTVL.

This clone has only a few counts. The rearrangement uses TRBV5-1 and TRBJ2-7; D unresolved. CDR3 length equals 15 residues. Trimming took off 1 base at V and 0 bases at J, with 11 bases between the two ends. Germline V gives CDR1 SGHRS, CDR2 YFSETQ. CDR3 region: CASSLIESASYEQYF. As DNA, the CDR3 is TGCGCCAGCAGCTTGATAGAGTCCGCCTCCTACGAGCAGTACTTC.

The DNA of the CDR3 is TGTGCCAGTAATATCGGGGGATCCAAAAACATTCAGTACTTC. This gives the protein CASNIGGSKNIQYF. This rearrangement joins TRBV19 to TRBJ2-4; TRBD2 might be the D (6 bases). Trimming removed 7 bases at V and 2 bases at J, with 12 bases between. The CDR3 length is 14 residues. In germline, CDR1 is LNHDA, CDR2 SQIVND (reference sequence).

The chain is built from TRBV4-2 and TRBJ2-1; unclear D gene. The germline CDR1 and CDR2 sequences are LGHNA and YNFKEQ. This CDR3 spans 12 amino acids. The V gene lost 8 bases and the J gene lost 4 bases, with 9 bases spanning the gap. DNA for the CDR3: TGTGCCAGCCTTAATCAGTACAATGAGCAGTTCTTC. Residues: CASLNQYNEQFF.

V usage is TRBV11-2 and J usage is TRBJ2-3; the D gene is possibly TRBD2 (6 bases). Germline-derived CDR1 and CDR2 are SGHAT and FQNNGV. The CDR3 is 14 residues long. V shed 5 bases and J shed 5 bases, with 14 bases lying between them. CDR3 residues: CASSTRSGGDTQYF. CDR3 sequence (DNA): TGTGCCAGCAGCACGCGTAGCGGAGGAGATACGCAGTATTTT.

By share, this clone ranks as medium-sized. J is TRBJ1-4 and V is TRBV9; D possibly corresponds to TRBD1 (6 bases). The CDR3 consists of 15 residues. V lost 1 base to trimming and J lost 7 bases, with 14 bases between them. In germline, CDR1 is SGDLS, CDR2 YYNGEE. In DNA form, the CDR3 reads TGTGCCAGCAGCGTATCAGGGGTGCAAGGTGAAAAACTGTTTTTT. Translated: CASSVSGVQGEKLFF.

By proportion, this clone is medium-sized. The chain is built from TRBV6-1 and TRBJ2-7; D perhaps matches TRBD1 (6 bases). Germline CDR1 reads MNHNS; CDR2 reads SASEGT. The V end lost 6 bases, the J end lost 6 bases, and 18 bases lay between the germline ends. This CDR3 contains 14 residues. For the CDR3, the DNA is TGTGCCAGCAGAAACCGGGACACCCCTCTCGAGCAGTACTTC. It codes for CASRNRDTPLEQYF.

By its share, this clone is medium-sized. The CDR3 here is CASSPGVGGEQYF. The CDR3, as DNA: TGTGCCAGCAGCCCGGGGGTCGGAGGGGAGCAGTACTTC. This chain uses TRBV27 with TRBJ2-7, with TRBD2 as a possible D gene (6 bases). CDR1 and CDR2 from the germline V gene are MNHEY and SMNVEV (reference sequence). Trimming stripped 6 bases from V and 7 bases from J, with 16 bases between. The CDR3 is made up of 13 amino acids.

The chain carries TRBV19 and TRBJ1-5, with 8 bases aligning to TRBD1. The CDR3 runs 15 residues. Germline assignment: CDR1 LNHDA and CDR2 SQIVND (reference sequence). V lost 5 bases, J lost 5 bases, and 8 bases stayed unmatched. CDR3 nucleotides: TGTGCCAGTAGTGCCTCCGGGACAGGCGATCAGCCCCAGCATTTT. This sequence encodes CASSASGTGDQPQHF.

The V gene is TRBV25-1, the J gene TRBJ1-2, with D perhaps matching TRBD1 (5 bases). Germline assignment: CDR1 MGHDK and CDR2 SYGVNS. V lost 5 bases and J 0 bases, leaving 10 bases between the germline ends. The CDR3 loop spans 14 amino acids. The CDR3 DNA reads TGTGCCAGCAGTTTCCAGGGCTCTAACTATGGCTACACCTTC. This sequence encodes CASSFQGSNYGYTF.

This clone was recorded only once. The chain joins TRBV7-7 to TRBJ1-5, with 7 bases lining up with TRBD1. Germline V gives CDR1 SSHAT, CDR2 FNYEAQ (reference sequence). With 1 base clipped from V and 6 bases from J, the junction kept 3 bases outside the gene matches. The CDR3 totals 14 residues. As DNA, the CDR3 is TGTGCCAGCAGCTTAGAGGGGGCAGGTCAGCCCCAGCATTTT. Its translation: CASSLEGAGQPQHF.

The chain is built from TRBV4-2 and TRBJ2-3, with D possibly TRBD2 on 6 matching bases. V was trimmed by 0 bases and J by 4 bases, leaving 14 bases between them. CDR3 length: 16 amino acids. Looked up from germline, CDR1 is LGHNA and CDR2 is YNFKEQ. The CDR3 DNA reads as TGTGCCAGCAGCCAAGAGGGAAGGAGGGGCGCAGATACGCAGTATTTT. It is translated as CASSQEGRRGADTQYF.

The CDR3 loop reads CASRGMGQGKGNEKLFF. The CDR3, as DNA: TGTGCCAGCAGGGGCATGGGACAGGGGAAGGGAAATGAAAAACTGTTTTTT. This chain links TRBV25-1 with TRBJ1-4; the match to TRBD1 covers 10 bases. The CDR3 consists of 17 residues. V trimming: 6 bases; J trimming: 5 bases; junction bases outside the gene matches: 12. Per the germline V gene, CDR1 is MGHDK and CDR2 is SYGVNS.